This TCR beta chain was documented in a study of cytomegalovirus exposure and HLA in healthy donors. Study outcomes and limitations: Roughly even sequencing depth across donors was the assumption behind the presence/absence analyses.

13 Jbeta primers and 60 Vbeta primers were used for the PCR. Per the original data handling: A later analysis counted approximately 80 million unique TCR beta chains, some 10 million shared. Generated by immunoSEQ multiplex PCR, the TCRdb table keeps only in-frame clones and is missing some. V, J and clone size are those of that table, while D and trimming were read from the DNA. The sample data list about 140,000 clones. The CDR3 has 14 residues. Germline loops: CDR1 MNHNY, CDR2 SVGAGI (reference sequence). V was trimmed by 2 bases and J by 6 bases, leaving 10 bases between them. With respect to this clone: The target antigen is unknown.

The source material was PBMCs. This receptor was identified in a woman younger than 30 in good health and CMV-seronegative. The chain has TRBV6-6 and TRBJ2-2; no firm D call. The CDR3 DNA follows: TGTGCCAGCAGTTACCCGGTCGGTGCCGGGGAGCTGTTTTTT. Its translation is CASSYPVGAGELFF.